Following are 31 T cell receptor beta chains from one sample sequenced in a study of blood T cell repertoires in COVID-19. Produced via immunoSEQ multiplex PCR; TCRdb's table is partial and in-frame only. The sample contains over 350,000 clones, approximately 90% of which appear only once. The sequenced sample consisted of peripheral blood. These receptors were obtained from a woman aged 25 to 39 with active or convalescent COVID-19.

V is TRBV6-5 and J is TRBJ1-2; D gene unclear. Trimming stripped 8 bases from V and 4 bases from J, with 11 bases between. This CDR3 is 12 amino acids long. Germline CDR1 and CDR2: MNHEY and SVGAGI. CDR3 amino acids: CASGQVAYGYTF. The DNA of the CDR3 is TGTGCCAGCGGGCAGGTGGCCTATGGCTACACCTTC.

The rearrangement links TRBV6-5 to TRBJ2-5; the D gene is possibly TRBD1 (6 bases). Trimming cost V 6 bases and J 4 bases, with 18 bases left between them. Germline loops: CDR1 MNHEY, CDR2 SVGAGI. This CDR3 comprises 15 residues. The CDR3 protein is CASSEPGQPPETQYF. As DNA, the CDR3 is TGTGCCAGCAGCGAGCCCGGACAGCCCCCAGAGACCCAGTACTTC.

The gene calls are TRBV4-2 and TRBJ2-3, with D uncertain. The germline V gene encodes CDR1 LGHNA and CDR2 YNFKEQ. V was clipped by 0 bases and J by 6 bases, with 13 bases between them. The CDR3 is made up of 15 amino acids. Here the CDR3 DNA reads TGTGCCAGCAGCCAAGACGTAATAGCTTCTGATACGCAGTATTTT. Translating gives CASSQDVIASDTQYF.

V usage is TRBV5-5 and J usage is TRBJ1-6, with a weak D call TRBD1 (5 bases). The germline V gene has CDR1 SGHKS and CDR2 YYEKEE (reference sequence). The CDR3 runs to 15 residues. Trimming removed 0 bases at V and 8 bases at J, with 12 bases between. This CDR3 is CASSLDDGGYSPLHF. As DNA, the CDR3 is TGTGCCAGCAGCTTGGATGACGGGGGGTATTCACCCCTCCACTTT. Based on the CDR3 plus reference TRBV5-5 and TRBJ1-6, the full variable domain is DAGVTQSPTHLIKTRGQQVTLRCSPISGHKSVSWYQQVLGQGPQFIFQYYEKEERGRGNFPDRFSARQFPNYSSELNVNALLLGDSALYLCASSLDDGGYSPLHFGNGTRLTVT.

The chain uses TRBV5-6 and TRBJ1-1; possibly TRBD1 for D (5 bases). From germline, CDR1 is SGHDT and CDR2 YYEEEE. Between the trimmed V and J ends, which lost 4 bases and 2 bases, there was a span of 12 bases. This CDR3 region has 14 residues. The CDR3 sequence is CASSPLGLNTEAFF. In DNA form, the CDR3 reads TGTGCCAGCAGCCCGCTGGGGCTAAACACTGAAGCTTTCTTT.

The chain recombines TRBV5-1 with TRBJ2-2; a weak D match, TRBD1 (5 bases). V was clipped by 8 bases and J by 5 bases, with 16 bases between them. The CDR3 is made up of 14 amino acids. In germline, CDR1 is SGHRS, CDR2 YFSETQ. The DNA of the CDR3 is TGCGCCAGTGGGGTAGGGGAAAGAACCGGGGAGCTGTTTTTT. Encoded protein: CASGVGERTGELFF.

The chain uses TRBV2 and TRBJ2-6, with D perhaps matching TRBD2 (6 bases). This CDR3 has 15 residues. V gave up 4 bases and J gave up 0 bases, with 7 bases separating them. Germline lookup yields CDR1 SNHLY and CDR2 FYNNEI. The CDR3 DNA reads TGTGCCAGCAGTGTGCGGGGCTCTGGGGCCAACGTCCTGACTTTC. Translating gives CASSVRGSGANVLTF.

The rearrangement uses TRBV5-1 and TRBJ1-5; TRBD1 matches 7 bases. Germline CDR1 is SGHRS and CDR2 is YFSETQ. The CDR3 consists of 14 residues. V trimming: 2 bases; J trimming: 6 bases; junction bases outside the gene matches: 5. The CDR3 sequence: CASSLRQGSQPQHF. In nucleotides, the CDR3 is TGCGCCAGCAGCTTACGACAGGGCAGTCAGCCCCAGCATTTT.

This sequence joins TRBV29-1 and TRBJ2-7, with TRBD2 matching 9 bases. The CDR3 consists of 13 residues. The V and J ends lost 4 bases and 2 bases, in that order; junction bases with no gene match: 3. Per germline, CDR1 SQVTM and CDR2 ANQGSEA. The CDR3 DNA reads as TGCAGCGTTGGGACTAGCGTTGCCTACGAGCAGTACTTC. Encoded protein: CSVGTSVAYEQYF.

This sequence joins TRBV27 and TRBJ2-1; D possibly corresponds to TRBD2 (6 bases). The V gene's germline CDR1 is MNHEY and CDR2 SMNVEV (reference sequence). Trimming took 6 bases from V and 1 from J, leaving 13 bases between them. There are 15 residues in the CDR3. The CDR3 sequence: CASSQAGRSYNEQFF. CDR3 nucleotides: TGTGCCAGCAGCCAAGCGGGTCGTTCCTACAATGAGCAGTTCTTC.

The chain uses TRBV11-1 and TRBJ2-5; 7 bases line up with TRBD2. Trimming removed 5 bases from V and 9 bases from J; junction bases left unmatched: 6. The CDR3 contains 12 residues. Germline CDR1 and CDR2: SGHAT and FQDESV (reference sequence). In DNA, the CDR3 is TGTGCCAGCAGCCCAGGACTAGACCCCCAGTACTTC. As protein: CASSPGLDPQYF. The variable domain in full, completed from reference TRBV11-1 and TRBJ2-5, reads EAEVAQSPRYKITEKSQAVAFWCDPISGHATLYWYRQILGQGPELLVQFQDESVVDDSQLPKDRFSAERLKGVDSTLKIQPAELGDSAMYLCASSPGLDPQYFGPGTRLLVL.

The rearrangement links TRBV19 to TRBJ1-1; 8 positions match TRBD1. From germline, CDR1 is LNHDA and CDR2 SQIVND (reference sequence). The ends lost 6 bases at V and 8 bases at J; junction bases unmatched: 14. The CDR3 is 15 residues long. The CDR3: CASRGIRTGTKEAFF. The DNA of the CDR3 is TGTGCCAGTAGGGGGATCAGGACAGGGACAAAAGAAGCTTTCTTT.

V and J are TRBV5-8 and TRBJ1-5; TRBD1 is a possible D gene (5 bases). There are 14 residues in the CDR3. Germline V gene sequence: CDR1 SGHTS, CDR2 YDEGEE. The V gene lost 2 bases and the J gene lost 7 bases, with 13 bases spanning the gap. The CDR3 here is CASSFLNQGQPQHF. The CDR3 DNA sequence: TGTGCCAGCAGCTTCTTAAACCAGGGACAGCCCCAGCATTTT. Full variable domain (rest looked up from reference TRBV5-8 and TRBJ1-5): EAGVTQSPTHLIKTRGQQATLRCSPISGHTSVYWYQQALGLGLQFLLWYDEGEERNRGNFPPRFSGRQFPNYSSELNVNALELEDSALYLCASSFLNQGQPQHFGDGTRLSIL.

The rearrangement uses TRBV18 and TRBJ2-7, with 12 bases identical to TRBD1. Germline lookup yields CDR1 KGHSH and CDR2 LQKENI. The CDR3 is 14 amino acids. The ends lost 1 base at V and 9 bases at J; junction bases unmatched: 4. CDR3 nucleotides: TGTGCCAGCTCACCACGGGGGACAGGGGGCGGGCAGTACTTC. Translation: CASSPRGTGGGQYF.

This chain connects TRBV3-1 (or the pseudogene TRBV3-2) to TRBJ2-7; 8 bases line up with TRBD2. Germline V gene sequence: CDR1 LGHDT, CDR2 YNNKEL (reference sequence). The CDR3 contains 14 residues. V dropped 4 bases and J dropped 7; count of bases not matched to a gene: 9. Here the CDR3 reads CASSLGGGSREQYF. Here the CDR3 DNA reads TGTGCCAGCAGCCTCGGGGGGGGTTCGAGGGAGCAGTACTTC.

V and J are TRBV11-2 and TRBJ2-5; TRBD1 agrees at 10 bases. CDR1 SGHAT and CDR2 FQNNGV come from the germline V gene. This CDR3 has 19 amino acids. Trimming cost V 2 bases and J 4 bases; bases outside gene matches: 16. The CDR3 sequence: CASSLFGTGVLTEGETQYF. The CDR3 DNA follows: TGTGCCAGCAGCTTATTCGGGACAGGGGTTTTAACAGAGGGAGAGACCCAGTACTTC. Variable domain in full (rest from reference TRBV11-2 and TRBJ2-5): EAGVAQSPRYKIIEKRQSVAFWCNPISGHATLYWYQQILGQGPKLLIQFQNNGVVDDSQLPKDRFSAERLKGVDSTLKIQPAKLEDSAVYLCASSLFGTGVLTEGETQYFGPGTRLLVL.

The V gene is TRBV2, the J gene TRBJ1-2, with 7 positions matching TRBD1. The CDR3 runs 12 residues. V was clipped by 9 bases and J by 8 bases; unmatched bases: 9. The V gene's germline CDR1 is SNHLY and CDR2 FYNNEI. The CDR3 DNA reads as TGTGCCAGTCTTACAGGGGTAGAAGGCTACACCTTC. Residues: CASLTGVEGYTF. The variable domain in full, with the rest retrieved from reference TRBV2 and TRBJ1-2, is EPEVTQTPSHQVTQMGQEVILRCVPISNHLYFYWYRQILGQKVEFLVSFYNNEISEKSEIFDDQFSVERPDGSNFTLKIRSTKLEDSAMYFCASLTGVEGYTFGSGTRLTVV.

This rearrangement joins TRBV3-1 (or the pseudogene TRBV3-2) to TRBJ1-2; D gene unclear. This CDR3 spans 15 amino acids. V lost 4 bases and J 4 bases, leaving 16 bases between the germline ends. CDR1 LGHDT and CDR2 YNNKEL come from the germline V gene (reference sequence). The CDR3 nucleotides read TGTGCCAGCAGCCCCCCATGGGGAGTGAGCTATGGCTACACCTTC. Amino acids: CASSPPWGVSYGYTF.

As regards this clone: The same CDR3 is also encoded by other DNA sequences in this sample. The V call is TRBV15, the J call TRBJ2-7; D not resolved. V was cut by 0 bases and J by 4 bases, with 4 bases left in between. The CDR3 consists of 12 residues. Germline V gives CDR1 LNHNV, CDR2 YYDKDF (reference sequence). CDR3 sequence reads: CATSRDRYEQYF. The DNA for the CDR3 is TGTGCCACCAGCAGAGATCGTTACGAGCAGTACTTC.

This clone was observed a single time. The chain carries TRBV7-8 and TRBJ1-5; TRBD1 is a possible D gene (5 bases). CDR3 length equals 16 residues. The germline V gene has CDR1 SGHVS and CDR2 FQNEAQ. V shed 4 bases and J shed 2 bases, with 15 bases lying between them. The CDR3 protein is CASSSDSGIGNQPQHF. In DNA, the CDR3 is TGTGCCAGCAGCTCCGACTCAGGGATCGGCAATCAGCCCCAGCATTTT.

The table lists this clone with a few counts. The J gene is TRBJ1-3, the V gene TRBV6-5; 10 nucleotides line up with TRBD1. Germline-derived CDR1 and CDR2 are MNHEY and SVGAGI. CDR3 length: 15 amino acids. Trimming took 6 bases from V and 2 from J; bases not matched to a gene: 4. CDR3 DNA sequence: TGTGCCAGCAGCGACAGGGGGCGTGCTGGAAACACCATATATTTT. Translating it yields CASSDRGRAGNTIYF.

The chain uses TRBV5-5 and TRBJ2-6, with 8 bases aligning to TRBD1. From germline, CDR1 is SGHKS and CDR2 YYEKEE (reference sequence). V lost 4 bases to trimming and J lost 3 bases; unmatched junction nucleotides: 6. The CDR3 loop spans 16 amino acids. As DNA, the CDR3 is TGTGCCAGCAGCGTGGACAGGGTTTATGGGGCCAACGTCCTGACTTTC. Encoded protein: CASSVDRVYGANVLTF.

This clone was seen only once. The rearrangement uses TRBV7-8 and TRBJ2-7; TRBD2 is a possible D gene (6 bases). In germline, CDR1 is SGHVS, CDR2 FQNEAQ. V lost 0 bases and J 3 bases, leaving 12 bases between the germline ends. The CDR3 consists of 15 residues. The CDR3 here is CASSLARDFIYEQYF. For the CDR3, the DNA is TGTGCCAGCAGCTTAGCTCGGGACTTTATCTACGAGCAGTACTTC.

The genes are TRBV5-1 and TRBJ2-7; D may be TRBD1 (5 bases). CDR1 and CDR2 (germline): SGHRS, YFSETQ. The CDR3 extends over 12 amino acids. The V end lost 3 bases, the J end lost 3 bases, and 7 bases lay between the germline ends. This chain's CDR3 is CASSSQVYEQYF. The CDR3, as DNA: TGCGCCAGCAGCTCACAGGTCTACGAGCAGTACTTC.

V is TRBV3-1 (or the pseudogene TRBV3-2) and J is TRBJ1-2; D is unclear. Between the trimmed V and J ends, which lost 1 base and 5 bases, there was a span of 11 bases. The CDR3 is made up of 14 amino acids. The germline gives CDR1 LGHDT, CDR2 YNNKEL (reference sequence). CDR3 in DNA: TGTGCCAGCAGCCAAGTTGGAGGTCAGTATGGCTACACCTTC. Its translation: CASSQVGGQYGYTF.

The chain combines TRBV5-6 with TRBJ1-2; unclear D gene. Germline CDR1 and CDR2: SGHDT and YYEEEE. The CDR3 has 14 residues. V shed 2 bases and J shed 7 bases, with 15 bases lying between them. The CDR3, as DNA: TGTGCCAGCAGCTTAGGACTCACTATGACTGGCTACACCTTC. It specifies CASSLGLTMTGYTF.

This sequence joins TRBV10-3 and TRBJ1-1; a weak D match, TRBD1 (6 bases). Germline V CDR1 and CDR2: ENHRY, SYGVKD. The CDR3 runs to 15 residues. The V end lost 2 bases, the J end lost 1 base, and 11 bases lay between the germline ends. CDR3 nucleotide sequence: TGTGCCATCAGTGAGACGGAACAGGGGAACACTGAAGCTTTCTTT. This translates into CAISETEQGNTEAFF.

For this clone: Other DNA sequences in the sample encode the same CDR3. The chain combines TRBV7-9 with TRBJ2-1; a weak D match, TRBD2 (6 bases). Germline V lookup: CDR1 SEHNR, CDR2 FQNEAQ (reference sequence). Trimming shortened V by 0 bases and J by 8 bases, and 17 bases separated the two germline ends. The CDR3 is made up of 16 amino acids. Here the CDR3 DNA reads TGTGCCAGCAGCTTAGCGCAGGCGGGCGGGAAGGATGAGCAGTTCTTC. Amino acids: CASSLAQAGGKDEQFF.

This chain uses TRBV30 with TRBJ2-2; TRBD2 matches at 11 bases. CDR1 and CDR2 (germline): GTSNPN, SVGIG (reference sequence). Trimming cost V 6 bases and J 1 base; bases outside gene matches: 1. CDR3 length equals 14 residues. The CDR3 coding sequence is TGTGCCTGTACTAGCGGGAGGAACACCGGGGAGCTGTTTTTT. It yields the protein CACTSGRNTGELFF.

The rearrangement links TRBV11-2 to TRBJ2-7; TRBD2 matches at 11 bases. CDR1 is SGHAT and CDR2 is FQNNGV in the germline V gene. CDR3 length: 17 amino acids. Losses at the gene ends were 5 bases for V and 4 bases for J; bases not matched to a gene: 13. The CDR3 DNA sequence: TGTGCCAGCAGCCTACAACCCCTACTAGCGGGAGTATACGAGCAGTACTTC. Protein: CASSLQPLLAGVYEQYF. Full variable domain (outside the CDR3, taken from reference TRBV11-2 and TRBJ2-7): EAGVAQSPRYKIIEKRQSVAFWCNPISGHATLYWYQQILGQGPKLLIQFQNNGVVDDSQLPKDRFSAERLKGVDSTLKIQPAKLEDSAVYLCASSLQPLLAGVYEQYFGPGTRLTVT.

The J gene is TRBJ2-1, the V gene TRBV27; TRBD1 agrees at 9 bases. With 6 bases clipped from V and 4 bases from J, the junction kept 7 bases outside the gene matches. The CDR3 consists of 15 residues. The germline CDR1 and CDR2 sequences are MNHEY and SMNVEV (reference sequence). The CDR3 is CASRIGQGSYNEQFF. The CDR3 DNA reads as TGTGCCAGCAGGATTGGACAGGGGAGTTACAATGAGCAGTTCTTC.